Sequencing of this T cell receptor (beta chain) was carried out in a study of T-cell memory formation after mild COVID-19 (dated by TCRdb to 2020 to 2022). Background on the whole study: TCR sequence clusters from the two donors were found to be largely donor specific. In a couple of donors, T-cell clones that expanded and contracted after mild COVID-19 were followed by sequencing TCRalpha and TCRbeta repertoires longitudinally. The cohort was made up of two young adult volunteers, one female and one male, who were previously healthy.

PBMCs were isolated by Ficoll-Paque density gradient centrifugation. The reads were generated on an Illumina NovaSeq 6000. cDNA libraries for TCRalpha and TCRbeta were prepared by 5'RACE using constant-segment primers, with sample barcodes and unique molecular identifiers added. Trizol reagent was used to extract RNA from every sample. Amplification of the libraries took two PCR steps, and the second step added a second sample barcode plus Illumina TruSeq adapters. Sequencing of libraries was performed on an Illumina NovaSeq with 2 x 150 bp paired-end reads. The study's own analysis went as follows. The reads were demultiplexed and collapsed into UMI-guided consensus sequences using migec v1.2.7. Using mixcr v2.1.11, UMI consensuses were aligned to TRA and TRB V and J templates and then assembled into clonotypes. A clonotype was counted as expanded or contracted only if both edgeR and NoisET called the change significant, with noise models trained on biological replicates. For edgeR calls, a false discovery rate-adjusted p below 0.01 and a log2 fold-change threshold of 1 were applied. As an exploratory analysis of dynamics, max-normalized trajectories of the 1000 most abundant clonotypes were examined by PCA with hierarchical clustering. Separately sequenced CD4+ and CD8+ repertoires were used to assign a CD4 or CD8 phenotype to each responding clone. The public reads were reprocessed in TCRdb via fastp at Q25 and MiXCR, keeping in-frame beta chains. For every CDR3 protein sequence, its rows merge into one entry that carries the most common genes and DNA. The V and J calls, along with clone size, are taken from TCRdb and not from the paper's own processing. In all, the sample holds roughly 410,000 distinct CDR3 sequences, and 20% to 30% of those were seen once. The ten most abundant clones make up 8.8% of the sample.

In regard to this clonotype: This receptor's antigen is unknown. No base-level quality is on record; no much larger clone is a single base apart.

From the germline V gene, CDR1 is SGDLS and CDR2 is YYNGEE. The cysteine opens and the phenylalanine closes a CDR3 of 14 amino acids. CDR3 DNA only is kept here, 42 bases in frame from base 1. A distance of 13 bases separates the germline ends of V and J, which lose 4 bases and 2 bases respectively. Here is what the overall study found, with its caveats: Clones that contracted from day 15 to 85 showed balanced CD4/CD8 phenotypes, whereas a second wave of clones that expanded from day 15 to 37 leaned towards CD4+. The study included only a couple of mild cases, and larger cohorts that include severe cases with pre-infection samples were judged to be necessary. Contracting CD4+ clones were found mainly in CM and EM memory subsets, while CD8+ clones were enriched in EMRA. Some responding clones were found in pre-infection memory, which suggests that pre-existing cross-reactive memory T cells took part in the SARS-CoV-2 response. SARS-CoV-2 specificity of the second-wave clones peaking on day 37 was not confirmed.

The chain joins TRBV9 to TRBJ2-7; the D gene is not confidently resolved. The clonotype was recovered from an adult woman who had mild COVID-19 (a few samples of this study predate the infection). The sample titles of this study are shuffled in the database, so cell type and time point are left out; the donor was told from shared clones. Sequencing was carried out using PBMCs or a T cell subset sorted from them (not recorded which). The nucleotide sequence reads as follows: TGTGCCAGCAGCTCATCCCGGGCTCCCTACGAGCAGTACTTC. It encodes CASSSSRAPYEQYF.